This entry lists 21 T cell receptor beta chains sequenced from one sample in a study of T cell responses to AZD1222 COVID-19 vaccine (dated by TCRdb to the early 2020s). The intended sense of this specimen's time point label: baseline before first vaccination. Library construction relied on the immunoSEQ multiplex PCR assay. TCRdb holds this immuneACCESS table with in-frame rearrangements only. Some clones are missing; in checked studies, unresolved V genes explain under half, and the rest has no known cause. This sample holds 150,000 to 200,000 clones; about 90% were observed only once. The ten largest clones take up about 2.5% of the sample. This sample comprised peripheral blood, obtained on day 0 of AZD1222 vaccination. The receptors originated from an adult in good health.

The chain recombines TRBV5-6 with TRBJ2-7; 9 positions match TRBD1. This CDR3 is 14 amino acids long. CDR1 and CDR2 (germline): SGHDT, YYEEEE. The trim removed 5 bases at V and 2 bases at J, leaving 5 bases unmatched. The CDR3 here is CASRTTGGTYEQYF. The CDR3 coding sequence is TGTGCCAGCAGAACGACAGGGGGGACCTACGAGCAGTACTTC.

The chain recombines TRBV6-5 with TRBJ1-2, with TRBD1 matching 7 bases. J was trimmed by 10 bases and V by 6 bases; bases with no gene match: 5. CDR3 length: 11 amino acids. Germline lookup yields CDR1 MNHEY and CDR2 SVGAGI. This chain's CDR3 is CASSYRGTYTF. The CDR3 bases are TGTGCCAGCAGCTACAGGGGAACCTACACCTTC.

The chain recombines TRBV4-1 with TRBJ1-1; D is possibly TRBD1 (5 bases). Looked up from germline, CDR1 is MGHRA and CDR2 is YSYEKL. Trimming stripped 0 bases from V and 0 bases from J, with 11 bases between. There are 16 residues in the CDR3. CDR3 residues: CASSQERRRVNTEAFF. CDR3 coding DNA: TGCGCCAGCAGCCAAGAACGGCGCAGGGTGAACACTGAAGCTTTCTTT.

The V call is TRBV30, the J call TRBJ2-5; D tentatively reads TRBD1 or TRBD2 (5 bases each). The length of the CDR3 is 15 residues. Trimming pared 2 bases from V and 5 bases from J, leaving 18 bases between. Germline V lookup: CDR1 GTSNPN, CDR2 SVGIG (reference sequence). CDR3 nucleotide sequence: TGTGCCTGGAGTCCCGGGGCCCTGTACTTGGAGACCCAGTACTTC. This encodes CAWSPGALYLETQYF.

The CDR3 DNA reads as TGTGCCAGCGTCGGACAGCTGAGCTCCTACAATGAGCAGTTCTTC. Protein product: CASVGQLSSYNEQFF. This chain connects TRBV11-2 to TRBJ2-1; D perhaps matches TRBD1 (6 bases). The CDR3 is made up of 15 amino acids. V dropped 8 bases and J dropped 0 bases, with 14 bases sitting between them. Germline V gene data show CDR1 as SGHAT and CDR2 as FQNNGV. Filled out from reference TRBV11-2 and TRBJ2-1, the complete variable domain reads EAGVAQSPRYKIIEKRQSVAFWCNPISGHATLYWYQQILGQGPKLLIQFQNNGVVDDSQLPKDRFSAERLKGVDSTLKIQPAKLEDSAVYLCASVGQLSSYNEQFFGPGTRLTVL.

This chain connects TRBV7-9 to TRBJ1-3; D not resolved. The germline V gene encodes CDR1 SEHNR and CDR2 FQNEAQ (reference sequence). The CDR3 totals 15 residues. V was cut by 5 bases and J by 3 bases, with 14 bases left in between. CDR3 in DNA: TGTGCCAGCAGCCCACCGGGGTTCGGTGGAAACACCATATATTTT. Translated, it gives CASSPPGFGGNTIYF. Filled out from reference TRBV7-9 and TRBJ1-3, the complete variable domain reads DTGVSQNPRHKITKRGQNVTFRCDPISEHNRLYWYRQTLGQGPEFLTYFQNEAQLEKSRLLSDRFSAERPKGSFSTLEIQRTEQGDSAMYLCASSPPGFGGNTIYFGEGSWLTVV.

The rearrangement links TRBV6-5 to TRBJ1-1; D is uncertain. Germline V gene data show CDR1 as MNHEY and CDR2 as SVGAGI. Deletions cut 8 bases from V and 6 bases from J, with 13 bases between. This CDR3 is 12 amino acids long. The DNA for the CDR3 is TGTGCCAGCCAATCGACTGACGCTGAAGCTTTCTTT. It codes for CASQSTDAEAFF.

J is TRBJ2-3 and V is TRBV9; 7 bases map to TRBD1. This CDR3 spans 15 amino acids. Trimming removed 3 bases from V and 0 bases from J; junction bases left unmatched: 4. Germline values: CDR1 SGDLS, CDR2 YYNGEE. CDR3 sequence: CASSARDRSTDTQYF. DNA for the CDR3: TGTGCCAGCAGCGCACGGGACAGAAGCACAGATACGCAGTATTTT.

CDR3 region: CASSLSGGSYNEQFF. The CDR3 DNA follows: TGTGCCAGCAGCCTTAGCGGGGGGTCCTACAATGAGCAGTTCTTC. The gene calls are TRBV6-6 and TRBJ2-1, with 10 bases identical to TRBD2. The CDR3 consists of 15 residues. Looked up from germline, CDR1 is MNHNY and CDR2 is SVGAGI (reference sequence). With 6 bases clipped from V and 1 base from J, the junction kept 3 bases outside the gene matches.

The chain has TRBV6-6 and TRBJ1-1; D is unclear. V shed 0 bases and J shed 2 bases, with 7 bases lying between them. This CDR3 is 14 amino acids long. Per the germline V gene, CDR1 is MNHNY and CDR2 is SVGAGI (reference sequence). CDR3 protein: CASSYSRDNTEAFF. For the CDR3, the DNA is TGTGCCAGCAGTTACTCCCGGGATAACACTGAAGCTTTCTTT.

This sequence joins TRBV7-3 and TRBJ1-1; D unresolved. Germline CDR1 is SGHTA and CDR2 is FQGTGA. V lost 5 bases, J lost 4 bases, and 17 bases lay in between. This CDR3 contains 15 residues. The CDR3 coding sequence is TGTGCCAGCAGCAATGTCGGGCCCCCGGGCACTGAAGCTTTCTTT. Its protein is CASSNVGPPGTEAFF.

CDR3 bases: TGCGCCAGCAGCCAGGGCCCTACTAATCAGCCCCAGCATTTT. Protein product: CASSQGPTNQPQHF. The chain links TRBV5-1 to TRBJ1-5; TRBD1 is a possible D gene (5 bases). Trimming left V 4 bases short and J 4 bases short, with 12 bases between. The germline V gene encodes CDR1 SGHRS and CDR2 YFSETQ. The CDR3 runs 14 residues.

As DNA, the CDR3 is TGTGCCAGCAGCCCTCGGGGACAAGGGAACGCAGATACGCAGTATTTT. Protein product: CASSPRGQGNADTQYF. The chain is built from TRBV7-3 and TRBJ2-3; D is perhaps TRBD1 (6 bases). The CDR3 has 16 residues. Germline CDR1 is SGHTA and CDR2 is FQGTGA. V lost 5 bases to trimming and J lost 4 bases, with 19 bases between them.

The chain combines TRBV25-1 with TRBJ1-1; D perhaps matches TRBD1 (5 bases). The CDR3 length is 13 residues. Germline V lookup: CDR1 MGHDK, CDR2 SYGVNS. V lost 2 bases and J 8 bases, leaving 12 bases between the germline ends. The CDR3 bases are TGTGCCAGCAGTGAAGGGGCAGGTAGGGAAGCTTTCTTT. It encodes CASSEGAGREAFF.

The chain couples TRBV19 to TRBJ2-4; D may be TRBD1 (7 bases). CDR1 and CDR2 from the germline V gene are LNHDA and SQIVND (reference sequence). The CDR3 extends over 18 amino acids. V lost 2 bases and J 0 bases, leaving 17 bases between the germline ends. The CDR3 DNA reads TGTGCCAGTAGTATAAGGGGGCAGGGGACTCTAGCCAAAAACATTCAGTACTTC. Protein product: CASSIRGQGTLAKNIQYF.

This sequence joins TRBV6-2 or TRBV6-3 and TRBJ1-2; TRBD1 aligns across 8 bases. V dropped 5 bases and J dropped 5; count of bases not matched to a gene: 7. Germline assignment: CDR1 MNHEY and CDR2 SVGEGT. CDR3 length: 14 residues. CDR3 residues: CASSTSGQDYGYTF. The CDR3 region has the DNA TGTGCCAGCAGTACATCGGGACAGGATTATGGCTACACCTTC.

This sequence joins TRBV18 and TRBJ2-7; D is unresolved. Per germline, CDR1 KGHSH and CDR2 LQKENI. V lost 6 bases to trimming and J lost 1 base, with 19 bases between them. The CDR3 totals 16 residues. CDR3 coding DNA: TGTGCCAGCTCCCTCCGGAGTGACCCTTCGTCCTACGAGCAGTACTTC. Encoded protein: CASSLRSDPSSYEQYF.

The chain carries TRBV6-5 and TRBJ1-1, with D possibly TRBD1 on 5 matching bases. CDR3 length: 15 residues. The V and J ends lost 7 bases and 1 base respectively, with 16 bases between them. Germline CDR1 MNHEY, CDR2 SVGAGI. CDR3 residues: CASNGGGTGNTEAFF. The CDR3 coding sequence is TGTGCCAGCAACGGCGGGGGGACCGGGAACACTGAAGCTTTCTTT.

The genes are TRBV6-5 and TRBJ2-5; D is unresolved. Trimming took 7 bases from V and 2 from J, leaving 14 bases between them. The CDR3 length is 14 residues. Germline V gives CDR1 MNHEY, CDR2 SVGAGI. This chain's CDR3 is CASIESGRQETQYF. The CDR3, as DNA: TGTGCCAGCATCGAATCAGGCCGTCAAGAGACCCAGTACTTC.

The chain has TRBV6-1 and TRBJ1-2; TRBD1 is a possible D gene (6 bases). This CDR3 has 15 residues. The germline V gene encodes CDR1 MNHNS and CDR2 SASEGT. Deletions cut 3 bases from V and 3 bases from J, with 14 bases between. The CDR3 nucleotides are TGTGCCAGCAGTGACCGAATCGGGGGCGACTATGGCTACACCTTC. Its translation is CASSDRIGGDYGYTF.

The CDR3 region is CASSQGLAAYNEQFF. CDR3 sequence (DNA): TGTGCCAGCAGCCAAGGACTAGCGGCATACAATGAGCAGTTCTTC. The chain joins TRBV4-2 to TRBJ2-1; 9 bases are shared with TRBD2. Losses at the gene ends were 1 base for V and 4 bases for J; bases not matched to a gene: 2. The CDR3 runs to 15 residues. Germline V gene sequence: CDR1 LGHNA, CDR2 YNFKEQ.